A selection of T cell receptor beta chains follows, all from one sample in a study of T cell responses to AZD1222 COVID-19 vaccine. Sequencing was performed with immunoSEQ multiplex PCR; in TCRdb, only in-frame clones are kept and a portion is missing. This sample yields around 260,000 clones, of which over 90% are seen a single time; around 0.58% belongs to the top ten. Sample: peripheral blood, taken on day 0 of AZD1222 vaccination. The receptors were sampled from an adult in good health. Each CDR3 is given with its conserved first and last residue. D genes are given only for firm matches. Only part of the rows carry a size: once, few, many, or a class if the clone is expanded.

D gene	V gene	J gene	clone size	CDR3 DNA	CDR3 protein
TRBD1	TRBV5-1	TRBJ2-3	NA	TGCGCCAGCAGCCCCGGACAGGGGGCTGCAGATACGCAGTATTTT	CASSPGQGAADTQYF
NA	TRBV5-4	TRBJ2-3	few	TGTGCCAGCAGTTCGTCGACAGGCCACACAGATACGCAGTATTTT	CASSSSTGHTDTQYF
NA	TRBV11-1	TRBJ2-3	NA	TGTGCCAGCAGTCGAAGGGACAAGAGGACAGATACGCAGTATTTT	CASSRRDKRTDTQYF
NA	TRBV6-6	TRBJ2-2	once	TGTGCCAGCAGTTATACCGGAGGGATCGGGGAGCTGTTTTTT	CASSYTGGIGELFF
NA	TRBV6-5	TRBJ1-1	NA	TGTGCCAGTAGAGGGATCGGCACTGAAGCTTTCTTT	CASRGIGTEAFF
TRBD2	TRBV27	TRBJ2-1	NA	TGTGCCAGCAGGGTGGGAGGGCCTAACAATGAGCAGTTCTTC	CASRVGGPNNEQFF
TRBD2	TRBV30	TRBJ2-7	NA	TGTGCCTGGAGTCCCCCTCTCGCGGGAGGTCCCTACGAGCAGTACTTC	CAWSPPLAGGPYEQYF
NA	TRBV12-3/TRBV12-4	TRBJ1-2	NA	TGTGCCAGCAGTTTCGGGGGTCATGGCTACACCTTC	CASSFGGHGYTF
NA	TRBV7-2	TRBJ1-6	NA	TGTGCCAGCAGGAGTTTGTTAGCCTATAATTCACCCCTCCACTTT	CASRSLLAYNSPLHF
TRBD1	TRBV25-1	TRBJ1-6	NA	TGTGCCAGCAGTGAGGGACAGAGGGCCTCACCCCTCCACTTT	CASSEGQRASPLHF
NA	TRBV28	TRBJ1-2	NA	TGTGCCAGCAGTTTAGTAGGCCCGAACTATGGCTACACCTTC	CASSLVGPNYGYTF
NA	TRBV13	TRBJ1-1	once	TGTGCCAGCAGCTTAGAACGGTCCAGACTAGGTATGAACACTGAAGCTTTCTTT	CASSLERSRLGMNTEAFF
NA	TRBV5-6	TRBJ1-2	NA	TGTGCCAGCAGCTTGCCCGCTCCTAACTATGGCTACACCTTC	CASSLPAPNYGYTF
NA	TRBV19	TRBJ2-7	NA	TGTGCCAGTAGTATAGAGTCCGGGACCCCCTACGAGCAGTACTTC	CASSIESGTPYEQYF
NA	TRBV18	TRBJ2-3	NA	TGTGCCAGCTCAAGCCAGGTCGAGCCCTCCCTGGATACGCAGTATTTT	CASSSQVEPSLDTQYF
NA	TRBV4-3	TRBJ1-1	NA	TGCGCCAGCAGCCAAGAGATCCGGGCCACTGAAGCTTTCTTT	CASSQEIRATEAFF
TRBD1	TRBV28	TRBJ2-5	NA	TGTGCCAGCAGCGGGACAGGGGGCGGGATGGAGACCCAGTACTTC	CASSGTGGGMETQYF
NA	TRBV28	TRBJ1-2	NA	TGTGCCAGCAGTTTTCGAGAGATCTATGGCTACACCTTC	CASSFREIYGYTF
NA	TRBV18	TRBJ1-3	NA	TGTGCCAGCTCCCCAACCGGTCGTGGAAACACCATATATTTT	CASSPTGRGNTIYF
NA	TRBV7-2	TRBJ2-5	NA	TGTGCCAGTACTTGGCGGAGGAACTCGCAAGAGACCCAGTACTTC	CASTWRRNSQETQYF
NA	TRBV28	TRBJ2-7	NA	TGTGCCACCACCAGAGTGGTGCAGTACTTC	CATTRVVQYF
TRBD1	TRBV24-1	TRBJ1-1	NA	TGTGCCACCAGTGAGGGCAGGGGGGCTGAAGCTTTCTTT	CATSEGRGAEAFF
TRBD1	TRBV2	TRBJ1-4	NA	TGTGCCAGCAAGGGACAGGGAAGTGAAAAACTGTTTTTT	CASKGQGSEKLFF
NA	TRBV10-3	TRBJ2-3	once	TGTGCCATCAGTGAGTTCTCTGAGGGCGGGGATACGCAGTATTTT	CAISEFSEGGDTQYF
NA	TRBV5-5	TRBJ1-5	NA	TGTGCCAGCAGCTTGTATGGTGGGAATCAGCCCCAGCATTTT	CASSLYGGNQPQHF
TRBD2	TRBV7-2	TRBJ2-5	NA	TGTGCCAGCAGCTTAGGGGGGGGGCAAGAGACCCAGTACTTC	CASSLGGGQETQYF
TRBD1	TRBV12-3/TRBV12-4	TRBJ1-1	NA	TGTGCCAGCATCGACAGGGGGCGCACTGAAGCTTTCTTT	CASIDRGRTEAFF
TRBD1	TRBV27	TRBJ2-7	NA	TGTGCCAGCAGTTCCCTCGGGACAGCTTCCTACGAGCAGTACTTC	CASSSLGTASYEQYF
NA	TRBV30	TRBJ1-5	NA	TGTGCCTGGAGTGACAACAATCAGCCCCAGCATTTT	CAWSDNNQPQHF
NA	TRBV21-1	TRBJ2-1	NA	TGTGCCAGCGCGGGAGGCGGTACCAACAATGAGCAGTTCTTC	CASAGGGTNNEQFF
NA	TRBV27	TRBJ1-1	NA	TGTGCCAGCACGGCGAGACAAGGGTTGAGAGCTTTCTTT	CASTARQGLRAFF
NA	TRBV30	TRBJ2-7	NA	TGTGCCTGGAGTTTACTAAGGACGGATTTCTTTGAGCAGTACTTC	CAWSLLRTDFFEQYF
NA	TRBV9	TRBJ2-7	once	TGTGCCAGCAGCGTGGGGACAAGGGACTTCTACGAGCAGTACTTC	CASSVGTRDFYEQYF